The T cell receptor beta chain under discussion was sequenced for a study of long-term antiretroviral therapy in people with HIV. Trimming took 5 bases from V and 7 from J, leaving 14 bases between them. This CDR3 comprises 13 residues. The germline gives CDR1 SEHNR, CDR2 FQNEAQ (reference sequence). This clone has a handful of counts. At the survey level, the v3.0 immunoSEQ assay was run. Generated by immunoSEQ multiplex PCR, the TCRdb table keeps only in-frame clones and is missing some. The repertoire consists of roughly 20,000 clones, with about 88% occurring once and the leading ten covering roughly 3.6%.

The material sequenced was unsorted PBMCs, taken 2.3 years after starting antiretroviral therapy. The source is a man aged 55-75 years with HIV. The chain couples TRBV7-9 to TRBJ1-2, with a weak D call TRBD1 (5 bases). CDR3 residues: CASSPGGFSGYTF. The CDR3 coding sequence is TGTGCCAGCAGCCCTGGGGGGTTCTCTGGCTACACCTTC. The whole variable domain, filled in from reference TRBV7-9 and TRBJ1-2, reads DTGVSQNPRHKITKRGQNVTFRCDPISEHNRLYWYRQTLGQGPEFLTYFQNEAQLEKSRLLSDRFSAERPKGSFSTLEIQRTEQGDSAMYLCASSPGGFSGYTFGSGTRLTVV.